These T cell receptor beta chains were read from a single sample in a study of human T cells and chemical hapten exposure. TCRdb processed the RACE reads anew with MiXCR; each CDR3 protein has one entry. The repertoire holds roughly 130,000 distinct CDR3 sequences, with roughly 10% as singletons. Sequenced here: whole blood, sampled in connection with sensitization to the hapten diphenylcyclopropenone (DPC). Every receptor here comes from a woman between 45 and 60 years old with alopecia areata. Some clones in this sample may be carry-over from other donors' samples. Each CDR3 is given with its conserved first and last residue. The order of the fields is J gene, D gene, V gene, clone size, CDR3 protein, CDR3 DNA. The D gene is left open where the match is weak. Clone size is not always given. Where it is, it says once, few, many or a class for expanded clones.

j_call: TRBJ2-1; d_call: TRBD2; v_call: TRBV20-1; clone_size: NA; cdr3_aa: CSASRLAGGLLSEQFF; cdr3_nt: TGCAGTGCTAGTCGACTAGCGGGGGGGCTATTGAGTGAGCAGTTCTTC
j_call: TRBJ1-4; d_call: TRBD1; v_call: TRBV20-1; clone_size: NA; cdr3_aa: CSAREAGGIQLFF; cdr3_nt: TGCAGTGCTAGAGAGGCAGGGGGCATACAACTGTTTTTT
j_call: TRBJ2-3; d_call: NA; v_call: TRBV9; clone_size: NA; cdr3_aa: CASSPTQSGIQGTDTQYF; cdr3_nt: TGTGCCAGCAGCCCAACACAAAGCGGGATTCAGGGGACTGATACGCAGTATTTT
j_call: TRBJ2-7; d_call: NA; v_call: TRBV12-3/TRBV12-4; clone_size: many; cdr3_aa: CASSFDRNEQYF; cdr3_nt: TGTGCCAGCAGCTTTGACAGGAATGAGCAGTACTTC
j_call: TRBJ2-4; d_call: TRBD1; v_call: TRBV20-1; clone_size: many; cdr3_aa: CSATDRGASQNIQYF; cdr3_nt: TGCAGTGCAACTGACAGGGGGGCCAGTCAAAACATTCAGTACTTC
j_call: TRBJ1-5; d_call: NA; v_call: TRBV20-1; clone_size: many; cdr3_aa: CSARDGVVGNQPQHF; cdr3_nt: TGCAGTGCTAGAGACGGGGTCGTCGGCAATCAGCCCCAGCATTTT
j_call: TRBJ2-7; d_call: TRBD1; v_call: TRBV7-6; clone_size: few; cdr3_aa: CASSHDRGGHEQYF; cdr3_nt: TGTGCCAGCAGCCACGACAGGGGGGGGCACGAGCAGTACTTC
j_call: TRBJ2-1; d_call: TRBD2; v_call: TRBV20-1; clone_size: few; cdr3_aa: CSARDPAGGSNEQFF; cdr3_nt: TGCAGTGCTAGAGATCCAGCGGGGGGCTCCAATGAGCAGTTCTTC
j_call: TRBJ2-7; d_call: TRBD1; v_call: TRBV6-1; clone_size: few; cdr3_aa: CASTEIGQGGEQYF; cdr3_nt: TGTGCCAGCACCGAAATCGGACAGGGCGGCGAGCAGTACTTC
j_call: TRBJ2-3; d_call: NA; v_call: TRBV19; clone_size: many; cdr3_aa: CASSSGGQASDTQYF; cdr3_nt: TGTGCCAGTAGTAGCGGGGGCCAAGCTTCAGATACGCAGTATTTT
j_call: TRBJ2-3; d_call: NA; v_call: TRBV7-3; clone_size: many; cdr3_aa: CASSDGGAGDTQYF; cdr3_nt: TGTGCCAGCAGCGACGGCGGAGCAGGCGATACGCAGTATTTT
j_call: TRBJ2-3; d_call: NA; v_call: TRBV29-1; clone_size: NA; cdr3_aa: CSARDGSTGTDTQYF; cdr3_nt: TGCAGCGCCCGCGACGGCTCCACCGGCACAGATACGCAGTATTTT
j_call: TRBJ2-2; d_call: TRBD2; v_call: TRBV28; clone_size: NA; cdr3_aa: CASSAGTSARELFF; cdr3_nt: TGTGCCAGCAGTGCCGGGACTAGCGCCAGGGAGCTGTTTTTT
j_call: TRBJ2-2; d_call: NA; v_call: TRBV7-8; clone_size: many; cdr3_aa: CASSPRIWSGEDTGELFF; cdr3_nt: TGTGCCAGCAGCCCCCGAATCTGGTCGGGAGAGGACACCGGGGAGCTGTTTTTT
j_call: TRBJ2-3; d_call: NA; v_call: TRBV7-2; clone_size: NA; cdr3_aa: CASSPLADTQYF; cdr3_nt: TGTGCCAGCAGCCCCCTAGCAGATACGCAGTATTTT
j_call: TRBJ2-7; d_call: NA; v_call: TRBV5-1; clone_size: NA; cdr3_aa: CASSPEGLGSYEQYF; cdr3_nt: TGCGCCAGCAGCCCAGAGGGACTGGGCTCCTACGAGCAGTACTTC
j_call: TRBJ2-3; d_call: NA; v_call: TRBV14; clone_size: many; cdr3_aa: CASSQEDFTDTQYF; cdr3_nt: TGTGCCAGCAGCCAAGAGGACTTCACAGATACGCAGTATTTT
j_call: TRBJ2-5; d_call: NA; v_call: TRBV29-1; clone_size: many; cdr3_aa: CSVGSQGETQYF; cdr3_nt: TGCAGCGTTGGCAGCCAGGGGGAGACCCAGTACTTC
j_call: TRBJ2-5; d_call: NA; v_call: TRBV7-2; clone_size: NA; cdr3_aa: CASSLGGPETQYF; cdr3_nt: TGTGCCAGCAGCTTAGGGGGGCCAGAGACCCAGTACTTC
j_call: TRBJ2-5; d_call: TRBD2; v_call: TRBV20-1; clone_size: NA; cdr3_aa: CSRGTSGGETQYF; cdr3_nt: TGCAGTCGTGGGACTAGCGGAGGAGAGACCCAGTACTTC
j_call: TRBJ2-7; d_call: NA; v_call: TRBV5-5; clone_size: NA; cdr3_aa: CASSLESNQPTGEYF; cdr3_nt: TGTGCCAGCAGCTTGGAGTCTAACCAACCTACCGGGGAGTACTTC
j_call: TRBJ1-4; d_call: NA; v_call: TRBV6-1; clone_size: NA; cdr3_aa: CASSEEQATGLATNEKLFF; cdr3_nt: TGTGCCAGCAGTGAAGAACAGGCAACCGGCCTGGCAACTAATGAAAAACTGTTTTTT
j_call: TRBJ2-5; d_call: NA; v_call: TRBV7-9; clone_size: NA; cdr3_aa: CALGGTQETQYF; cdr3_nt: TGTGCCTTGGGGGGTACCCAAGAGACCCAGTACTTC
j_call: TRBJ1-5; d_call: NA; v_call: TRBV12-3/TRBV12-4; clone_size: NA; cdr3_aa: CASSSDSKGRSNQPQHF; cdr3_nt: TGTGCCAGCAGTTCCGACAGTAAGGGAAGAAGCAATCAGCCCCAGCATTTT
j_call: TRBJ2-7; d_call: NA; v_call: TRBV20-1; clone_size: few; cdr3_aa: CSARGAGSYEQYF; cdr3_nt: TGCAGTGCCAGAGGGGCCGGCTCCTACGAGCAGTACTTC
j_call: TRBJ1-6; d_call: NA; v_call: TRBV20-1; clone_size: few; cdr3_aa: CSASQNNSPLHF; cdr3_nt: TGCAGTGCTAGCCAGAATAATTCACCCCTCCACTTT
j_call: TRBJ2-5; d_call: NA; v_call: TRBV29-1; clone_size: many; cdr3_aa: CSVGGGRGHSEETQYF; cdr3_nt: TGCAGCGTTGGGGGGGGCAGGGGGCACTCGGAAGAGACCCAGTACTTC
j_call: TRBJ2-5; d_call: NA; v_call: TRBV29-1; clone_size: many; cdr3_aa: CSVAPGAPETQYF; cdr3_nt: TGCAGCGTTGCCCCCGGGGCCCCAGAGACCCAGTACTTC
j_call: TRBJ1-2; d_call: NA; v_call: TRBV28; clone_size: NA; cdr3_aa: CASSPGPGGYGYTF; cdr3_nt: TGTGCCAGCAGTCCCGGACCGGGGGGCTATGGCTACACCTTC
j_call: TRBJ1-6; d_call: NA; v_call: TRBV12-3/TRBV12-4; clone_size: few; cdr3_aa: CASRMDRNSPLHF; cdr3_nt: TGTGCCAGCAGAATGGACCGTAATTCACCCCTCCACTTT
j_call: TRBJ2-3; d_call: NA; v_call: TRBV11-1; clone_size: NA; cdr3_aa: CASSFGVQGLSTQYF; cdr3_nt: TGTGCCAGCAGCTTCGGAGTTCAGGGTTTAAGTACGCAGTATTTT
j_call: TRBJ2-4; d_call: NA; v_call: TRBV3-1; clone_size: NA; cdr3_aa: CASSQGGINIQYF; cdr3_nt: TGTGCCAGCAGCCAAGGGGGTATAAACATTCAGTACTTC
j_call: TRBJ2-6; d_call: NA; v_call: TRBV7-2; clone_size: NA; cdr3_aa: CASSLELIGANVLTF; cdr3_nt: TGTGCCAGCAGCTTAGAACTGATCGGGGCCAACGTCCTGACTTTC
j_call: TRBJ2-3; d_call: TRBD2; v_call: TRBV5-1; clone_size: few; cdr3_aa: CASSPTSGSSTDTQYF; cdr3_nt: TGCGCCAGCAGCCCTACGAGCGGGAGTAGCACAGATACGCAGTATTTT
j_call: TRBJ2-5; d_call: NA; v_call: TRBV6-6; clone_size: many; cdr3_aa: CASSYSPGGSSQETQYF; cdr3_nt: TGTGCCAGCAGTTACTCCCCGGGGGGCTCCTCCCAAGAGACCCAGTACTTC
j_call: TRBJ1-5; d_call: NA; v_call: TRBV7-8; clone_size: few; cdr3_aa: CASRRVGGGSNQPQHF; cdr3_nt: TGTGCCAGCAGACGCGTCGGTGGGGGGAGCAATCAGCCCCAGCATTTT
j_call: TRBJ1-5; d_call: TRBD1; v_call: TRBV7-2; clone_size: NA; cdr3_aa: CASSIGQAVNQPQHF; cdr3_nt: TGTGCCAGCAGCATCGGACAGGCCGTCAATCAGCCCCAGCATTTT
j_call: TRBJ1-2; d_call: NA; v_call: TRBV19; clone_size: few; cdr3_aa: CASSDAAAYGYTF; cdr3_nt: TGTGCCAGTAGTGACGCGGCGGCCTATGGCTACACCTTC
j_call: TRBJ1-6; d_call: NA; v_call: TRBV4-3; clone_size: few; cdr3_aa: CASSQEQGHNSPLHF; cdr3_nt: TGCGCCAGCAGCCAAGAACAGGGCCATAATTCACCCCTCCACTTT
j_call: TRBJ1-1; d_call: NA; v_call: TRBV20-1; clone_size: many; cdr3_aa: CSARKDGASTEAFF; cdr3_nt: TGCAGTGCTAGAAAGGACGGCGCATCTACTGAAGCTTTCTTT
j_call: TRBJ2-7; d_call: NA; v_call: TRBV27; clone_size: many; cdr3_aa: CASSDRGASSYEQYF; cdr3_nt: TGTGCCAGCAGTGACCGCGGGGCGAGCTCCTACGAGCAGTACTTC